The 28 T cell receptor beta chains below all came from one sample that was sequenced in a study of cytomegalovirus exposure and HLA in healthy donors. Amplification used 60 Vbeta primers and 13 Jbeta primers. Assay used: immunoSEQ multiplex PCR; TCRdb lists only in-frame clones, some missing. Of about 160,000 clones listed, around four fifths were seen once; the top ten hold about 9.1%. The specimen was PBMCs. These receptors were collected from a man between 18 and 35 years old in good health and CMV-seropositive.

J is TRBJ1-4 and V is TRBV27; 7 bases agree with TRBD1. Germline assignment: CDR1 MNHEY and CDR2 SMNVEV (reference sequence). This CDR3 comprises 15 residues. The ends lost 6 bases at V and 8 bases at J; junction bases unmatched: 12. CDR3 residues: CASRASTGFGEKLFF. CDR3 nucleotide sequence: TGTGCCAGCAGGGCCTCGACAGGGTTTGGCGAAAAACTGTTTTTT.

This chain's CDR3 is CASSPDRGRRTEAFF. The CDR3, as DNA: TGTGCCAGCAGCCCGGACAGGGGGCGAAGGACTGAAGCTTTCTTT. This chain joins TRBV5-4 and TRBJ1-1; 11 nucleotides align to TRBD1. CDR1 and CDR2 from the germline V gene are SGHNT and YYREEE (reference sequence). Trimming took 4 bases from V and 5 from J; bases not matched to a gene: 7. The CDR3 has 15 amino acids.

V is TRBV5-6 and J is TRBJ2-7; D may be TRBD2 (6 bases). CDR3 length: 13 amino acids. V lost 0 bases and J lost 9, with 13 bases in between. Looked up from germline, CDR1 is SGHDT and CDR2 is YYEEEE. The CDR3 region has the DNA TGTGCCAGCAGCTTGGGGGGGACCGGGGGGCAGTACTTC. Amino acids: CASSLGGTGGQYF.

The V gene is TRBV7-9, the J gene TRBJ2-7; 10 nucleotides align to TRBD2. With 5 bases clipped from V and 7 bases from J, the junction kept 8 bases outside the gene matches. Looked up from germline, CDR1 is SEHNR and CDR2 is FQNEAQ (reference sequence). The CDR3 length is 14 residues. For the CDR3, the DNA is TGTGCCAGCAGCACTCTAGCGGGGGCGGAAGAGCAGTACTTC. It translates to CASSTLAGAEEQYF.

The chain employs TRBV6-1 and TRBJ1-1; 9 nucleotides match TRBD1. There are 13 residues in the CDR3. Germline trimming cut 4 bases from V and 11 bases from J; bases unmatched to any gene: 8. Germline CDR1 MNHNS, CDR2 SASEGT. The CDR3 reads CASSGDRARGAFF. The DNA of the CDR3 is TGTGCCAGCAGTGGGGACAGGGCCCGGGGTGCTTTCTTT.

A few counts support this clone. CDR3 loop: CASSYVGEGTDTQYF. The CDR3 DNA follows: TGTGCCAGCAGTTACGTTGGGGAGGGCACAGATACGCAGTATTTT. V and J are TRBV6-6 and TRBJ2-3; D perhaps matches TRBD2 (6 bases). CDR1 is MNHNY and CDR2 is SVGAGI in the germline V gene (reference sequence). The V gene lost 2 bases and the J gene lost 1 base, with 10 bases spanning the gap. The CDR3 is 15 amino acids.

CDR3: CASRRDGDSPLHF. The CDR3 coding sequence is TGTGCCAGCAGGAGGGATGGGGATTCACCCCTCCACTTT. This sequence joins TRBV6-5 and TRBJ1-6; D ambiguous. Germline V gives CDR1 MNHEY, CDR2 SVGAGI. Trimming pared 6 bases from V and 8 bases from J, leaving 11 bases between. The CDR3 is 13 amino acids.

The V call is TRBV28, the J call TRBJ2-1; 9 nucleotides agree with TRBD1. In germline, CDR1 is MDHEN, CDR2 SYDVKM. The CDR3 sequence is 14 residues long. J was trimmed by 7 bases and V by 5 bases; bases with no gene match: 6. The CDR3 coding sequence is TGTGCCAGCAGTAAACACAGGGGGCGGAATGAGCAGTTCTTC. It yields the protein CASSKHRGRNEQFF.

The V and J genes are TRBV20-1 and TRBJ1-1; D might be TRBD1 (5 bases). CDR1 is DFQATT and CDR2 is SNEGSKA in the germline V gene (reference sequence). Between the trimmed V and J ends, which lost 1 base and 11 bases, there was a span of 8 bases. This CDR3 has 10 residues. The chain's CDR3 is CSARAQEAFF. The DNA for the CDR3 is TGCAGTGCTAGAGCACAGGAGGCTTTCTTT.

This chain connects TRBV27 to TRBJ1-5, with D possibly matching TRBD1 (5 bases). This CDR3 has 14 amino acids. V lost 6 bases to trimming and J lost 5 bases, with 14 bases between them. The germline V gene has CDR1 MNHEY and CDR2 SMNVEV (reference sequence). CDR3 residues: CASRRGLGDQPQHF. In DNA form, the CDR3 reads TGTGCCAGCAGACGGGGACTGGGGGATCAGCCCCAGCATTTT.

The chain employs TRBV5-1 and TRBJ2-2; 10 bases map to TRBD1. Germline CDR1 is SGHRS and CDR2 is YFSETQ. Trimming removed 0 bases from V and 4 bases from J; junction bases left unmatched: 6. The CDR3 is 17 residues long. DNA for the CDR3: TGCGCCAGCAGCTTGGCCCGAAGGACAGGGGGCACCGGGGAGCTGTTTTTT. It translates to CASSLARRTGGTGELFF.

This clone has just a few counts. This chain connects TRBV6-5 to TRBJ2-7, with D tentatively TRBD1 (5 bases). Trimming removed 5 bases at V and 1 base at J, with 9 bases between. The germline V gene has CDR1 MNHEY and CDR2 SVGAGI. The CDR3 spans 13 residues. The CDR3 loop is CASSRGHSYEQYF. CDR3 bases: TGTGCCAGCAGTCGAGGACATTCCTACGAGCAGTACTTC.

The chain uses TRBV27 and TRBJ1-2; 7 bases are shared with TRBD1. There are 13 residues in the CDR3. With V trimmed by 5 bases and J by 4 bases, 4 bases remained unmatched. Germline CDR1 MNHEY, CDR2 SMNVEV (reference sequence). CDR3 in amino acids: CASSPNRGYGYTF. CDR3 sequence (DNA): TGTGCCAGCAGTCCAAACAGGGGCTATGGCTACACCTTC.

V and J are TRBV6-1 and TRBJ1-2; tentative D call: TRBD1 (5 bases). Germline V gene lookup returns CDR1 MNHNS and CDR2 SASEGT. The V and J ends lost 6 bases and 7 bases respectively, with 15 bases between them. The CDR3 totals 13 residues. The CDR3 here is CASRGLATGGYTF. The CDR3 DNA follows: TGTGCCAGCAGGGGACTAGCAACAGGTGGCTACACCTTC.

The rearrangement joins TRBV7-2 to TRBJ2-7; TRBD1 matches 10 bases. Germline V CDR1 and CDR2: SGHTA, FQGNSA. Trimming removed 5 bases from V and 6 bases from J; junction bases left unmatched: 7. The CDR3 loop spans 14 amino acids. CDR3 amino acids: CASSPGTGVVEQYF. Written as DNA, the CDR3 is TGTGCCAGCAGCCCCGGGACAGGGGTGGTCGAGCAGTACTTC.

The table lists this clone with a count of one. V is TRBV18 and J is TRBJ2-1; 7 positions match TRBD1. This CDR3 is 13 amino acids long. Unmatched junction bases numbered 1, after V lost 3 bases and J lost 5 bases. In germline, CDR1 is KGHSH, CDR2 LQKENI. CDR3 coding DNA: TGTGCCAGCTCACCGGGACAGAACAATGAGCAGTTCTTC. Residues: CASSPGQNNEQFF.

The CDR3 region is CSVGPGTSIYEQYF. CDR3 bases: TGCAGCGTAGGACCCGGGACTAGTATCTACGAGCAGTACTTC. This chain links TRBV29-1 with TRBJ2-7; 8 positions match TRBD2. This CDR3 contains 14 residues. CDR1 is SQVTM, CDR2 ANQGSEA, per germline. V lost 6 bases and J lost 3; bases outside the gene matches: 10.

V usage is TRBV7-6 and J usage is TRBJ1-4, with D perhaps matching TRBD1 (5 bases). The V end lost 6 bases, the J end lost 13 bases, and 24 bases lay between the germline ends. Germline V CDR1 and CDR2: SGHVS, FNYEAQ. The CDR3 runs to 15 residues. The CDR3 spells CASRPTVTLGEGLFF. As DNA, the CDR3 is TGTGCCAGCAGACCCACAGTGACCCTAGGGGAGGGACTGTTTTTT.

The V call is TRBV30, the J call TRBJ2-7, with 11 bases identical to TRBD2. Unmatched junction bases numbered 6, after V lost 6 bases and J lost 5 bases. CDR1 and CDR2 from the germline V gene are GTSNPN and SVGIG (reference sequence). The CDR3 covers 13 residues. This CDR3 is CACSTSGINEQYF. CDR3 coding DNA: TGTGCCTGTTCGACTAGCGGGATAAACGAGCAGTACTTC.

The genes are TRBV5-1 and TRBJ2-1; no definite D call. The CDR3 is 13 residues long. CDR1 and CDR2 (germline): SGHRS, YFSETQ. V was cut by 4 bases and J by 10 bases, with 15 bases left in between. The CDR3 region has the DNA TGCGCCAGCAGCCAACCCAGACCAGGAGAGCAGTTCTTC. Translating it yields CASSQPRPGEQFF.

This sequence joins TRBV5-1 and TRBJ2-7, with D unresolved. V lost 3 bases, J lost 6 bases, and 22 bases lay in between. This CDR3 spans 16 amino acids. The germline V gene has CDR1 SGHRS and CDR2 YFSETQ. The CDR3 loop is CASSSFSEPVVSEQYF. CDR3 nucleotides: TGCGCCAGCAGCTCCTTTTCGGAGCCTGTGGTGTCCGAGCAGTACTTC.

This sequence joins TRBV5-1 and TRBJ2-7, with TRBD1 as a possible D gene (6 bases). This CDR3 has 13 amino acids. Trimming took 4 bases from V and 7 from J, leaving 15 bases between them. The germline gives CDR1 SGHRS, CDR2 YFSETQ. The CDR3 sequence is CASSPRTAWEQYF. The DNA of the CDR3 is TGCGCCAGCAGCCCACGGACAGCCTGGGAGCAGTACTTC.

The chain employs TRBV16 and TRBJ2-1; 11 nucleotides agree with TRBD2. This CDR3 is 16 amino acids long. Trimming cost V 0 bases and J 8 bases; bases outside gene matches: 6. Per the germline V gene, CDR1 is KGHSY and CDR2 is FQNENV. CDR3 DNA: TGTGCCAGCAGCCAATCGCGAGGACTAGCGGGCCATGAGCAGTTCTTC. Its translation is CASSQSRGLAGHEQFF.

The rearrangement joins TRBV27 to TRBJ2-5, with D perhaps matching TRBD1 (5 bases). The CDR3 consists of 14 residues. The germline CDR1 and CDR2 sequences are MNHEY and SMNVEV (reference sequence). The V end lost 4 bases, the J end lost 5 bases, and 14 bases lay between the germline ends. The CDR3 sequence: CASSSRPWGETQYF. DNA of the CDR3: TGTGCCAGCAGTTCCCGCCCCTGGGGCGAGACCCAGTACTTC.

The chain recombines TRBV27 with TRBJ2-3; 12 nucleotides align to TRBD2. Germline CDR1 is MNHEY and CDR2 is SMNVEV (reference sequence). The CDR3 has 18 residues. V trimming: 1 base; J trimming: 3 bases; junction bases outside the gene matches: 8. CDR3 protein: CASSLWGLAGRFTDTQYF. The CDR3 DNA reads as TGTGCCAGCAGTTTATGGGGACTAGCGGGTAGGTTTACAGATACGCAGTATTTT.

CDR3 DNA sequence: TGTGCCAGCAGCTTCGGACAGGGCGGTCAGCCCCAGCATTTT. Amino acids: CASSFGQGGQPQHF. This chain joins TRBV5-6 and TRBJ1-5; 8 positions match TRBD1. Looked up from germline, CDR1 is SGHDT and CDR2 is YYEEEE. The CDR3 has 14 residues. V was pared by 2 bases and J by 6 bases, with 4 bases of the junction left unmatched.

This clone has only a few counts. Its ends do not fully match the called genes, so a read error is possible. V gene TRBV19 combines with J gene TRBJ2-7; 11 bases match TRBD1. Germline V lookup: CDR1 LNHDA, CDR2 SQIVND (reference sequence). This CDR3 comprises 16 residues. This CDR3 is CASSRDTGTGGYAQYF. Written as DNA, the CDR3 is TGTGCCAGTAGTAGAGACACCGGGACAGGGGGATACGCGCAGTACTTC. Full variable domain (remainder filled in from reference TRBV19 and TRBJ2-7): DGGITQSPKYLFRKEGQNVTLSCEQNLNHDAMYWYRQDPGQGLRLIYYSQIVNDFQKGDIAEGYSVSREKKESFPLTVTSAQKNPTAFYLCASSRDTGTGGYAQYFGPGTRLTVT.

The chain combines TRBV27 with TRBJ2-7, with TRBD2 as a possible D gene (5 bases). The CDR3 is made up of 13 amino acids. V lost 2 bases and J lost 7, with 12 bases in between. Germline V CDR1 and CDR2: MNHEY, SMNVEV (reference sequence). CDR3 amino acids: CASSLGASWEQYF. In DNA, the CDR3 is TGTGCCAGCAGTTTAGGCGCTAGCTGGGAGCAGTACTTC.